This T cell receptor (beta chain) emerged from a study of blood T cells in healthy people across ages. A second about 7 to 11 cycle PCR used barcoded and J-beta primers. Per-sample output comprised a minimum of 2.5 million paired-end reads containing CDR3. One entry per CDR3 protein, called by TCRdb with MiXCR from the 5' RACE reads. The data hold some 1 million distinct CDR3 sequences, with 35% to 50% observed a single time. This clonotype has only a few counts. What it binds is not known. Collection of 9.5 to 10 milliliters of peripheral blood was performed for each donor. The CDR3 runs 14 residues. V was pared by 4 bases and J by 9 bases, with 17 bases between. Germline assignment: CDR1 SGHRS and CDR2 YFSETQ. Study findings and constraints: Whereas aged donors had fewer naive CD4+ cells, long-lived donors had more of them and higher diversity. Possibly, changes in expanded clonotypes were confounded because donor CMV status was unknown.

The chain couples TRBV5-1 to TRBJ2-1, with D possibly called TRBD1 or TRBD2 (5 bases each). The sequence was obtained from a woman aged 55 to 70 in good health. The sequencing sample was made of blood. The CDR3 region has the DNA TGCGCCAGCAGCAACTGGGACCCACAGAGTGAGCAGTTCTTC. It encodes CASSNWDPQSEQFF.